This TCR beta chain stems from a study of cytomegalovirus exposure and HLA in healthy donors. Notes on the study in general: TCR beta chains numbering 164 were designated cytomegalovirus-associated.

This clone has more than one count but fewer than ten. The antigen is not known. Trimming took 3 bases from V and 5 from J; bases not matched to a gene: 12. Germline CDR1 MDHEN, CDR2 SYDVKM. The CDR3 covers 17 residues. The PCR used 60 Vbeta and 13 Jbeta primers. Using immunoSEQ multiplex PCR, the repertoire was profiled, and TCRdb retains in-frame clones only, with some absent. The sample lists about 200,000 clones; approximately 85% were seen once. The sample comprised PBMCs. The source is a woman aged 45-59 years in good health and CMV-seronegative. The chain couples TRBV28 to TRBJ1-5; 8 nucleotides agree with TRBD1. CDR3 in DNA: TGTGCCAGCAGTTTCGTGAGCAGGGGGCACCGCGATCAGCCCCAGCATTTT. It encodes CASSFVSRGHRDQPQHF.